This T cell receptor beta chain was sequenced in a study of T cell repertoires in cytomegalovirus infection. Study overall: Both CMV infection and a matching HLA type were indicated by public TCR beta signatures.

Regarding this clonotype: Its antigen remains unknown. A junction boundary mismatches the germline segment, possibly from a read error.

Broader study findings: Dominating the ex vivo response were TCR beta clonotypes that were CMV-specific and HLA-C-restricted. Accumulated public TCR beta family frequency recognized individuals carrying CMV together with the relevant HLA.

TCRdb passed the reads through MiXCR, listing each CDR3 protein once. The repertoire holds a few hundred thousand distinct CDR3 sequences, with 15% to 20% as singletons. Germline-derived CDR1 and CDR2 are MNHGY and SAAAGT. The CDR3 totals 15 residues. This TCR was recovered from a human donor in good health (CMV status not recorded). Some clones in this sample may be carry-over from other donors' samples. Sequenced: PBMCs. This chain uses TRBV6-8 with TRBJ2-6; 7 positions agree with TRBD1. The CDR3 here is CTSSDGQAGANVLTF. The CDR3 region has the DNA TGTACCAGCAGTGACGGACAGGCTGGGGCCAACGTCCTGACTTTC.